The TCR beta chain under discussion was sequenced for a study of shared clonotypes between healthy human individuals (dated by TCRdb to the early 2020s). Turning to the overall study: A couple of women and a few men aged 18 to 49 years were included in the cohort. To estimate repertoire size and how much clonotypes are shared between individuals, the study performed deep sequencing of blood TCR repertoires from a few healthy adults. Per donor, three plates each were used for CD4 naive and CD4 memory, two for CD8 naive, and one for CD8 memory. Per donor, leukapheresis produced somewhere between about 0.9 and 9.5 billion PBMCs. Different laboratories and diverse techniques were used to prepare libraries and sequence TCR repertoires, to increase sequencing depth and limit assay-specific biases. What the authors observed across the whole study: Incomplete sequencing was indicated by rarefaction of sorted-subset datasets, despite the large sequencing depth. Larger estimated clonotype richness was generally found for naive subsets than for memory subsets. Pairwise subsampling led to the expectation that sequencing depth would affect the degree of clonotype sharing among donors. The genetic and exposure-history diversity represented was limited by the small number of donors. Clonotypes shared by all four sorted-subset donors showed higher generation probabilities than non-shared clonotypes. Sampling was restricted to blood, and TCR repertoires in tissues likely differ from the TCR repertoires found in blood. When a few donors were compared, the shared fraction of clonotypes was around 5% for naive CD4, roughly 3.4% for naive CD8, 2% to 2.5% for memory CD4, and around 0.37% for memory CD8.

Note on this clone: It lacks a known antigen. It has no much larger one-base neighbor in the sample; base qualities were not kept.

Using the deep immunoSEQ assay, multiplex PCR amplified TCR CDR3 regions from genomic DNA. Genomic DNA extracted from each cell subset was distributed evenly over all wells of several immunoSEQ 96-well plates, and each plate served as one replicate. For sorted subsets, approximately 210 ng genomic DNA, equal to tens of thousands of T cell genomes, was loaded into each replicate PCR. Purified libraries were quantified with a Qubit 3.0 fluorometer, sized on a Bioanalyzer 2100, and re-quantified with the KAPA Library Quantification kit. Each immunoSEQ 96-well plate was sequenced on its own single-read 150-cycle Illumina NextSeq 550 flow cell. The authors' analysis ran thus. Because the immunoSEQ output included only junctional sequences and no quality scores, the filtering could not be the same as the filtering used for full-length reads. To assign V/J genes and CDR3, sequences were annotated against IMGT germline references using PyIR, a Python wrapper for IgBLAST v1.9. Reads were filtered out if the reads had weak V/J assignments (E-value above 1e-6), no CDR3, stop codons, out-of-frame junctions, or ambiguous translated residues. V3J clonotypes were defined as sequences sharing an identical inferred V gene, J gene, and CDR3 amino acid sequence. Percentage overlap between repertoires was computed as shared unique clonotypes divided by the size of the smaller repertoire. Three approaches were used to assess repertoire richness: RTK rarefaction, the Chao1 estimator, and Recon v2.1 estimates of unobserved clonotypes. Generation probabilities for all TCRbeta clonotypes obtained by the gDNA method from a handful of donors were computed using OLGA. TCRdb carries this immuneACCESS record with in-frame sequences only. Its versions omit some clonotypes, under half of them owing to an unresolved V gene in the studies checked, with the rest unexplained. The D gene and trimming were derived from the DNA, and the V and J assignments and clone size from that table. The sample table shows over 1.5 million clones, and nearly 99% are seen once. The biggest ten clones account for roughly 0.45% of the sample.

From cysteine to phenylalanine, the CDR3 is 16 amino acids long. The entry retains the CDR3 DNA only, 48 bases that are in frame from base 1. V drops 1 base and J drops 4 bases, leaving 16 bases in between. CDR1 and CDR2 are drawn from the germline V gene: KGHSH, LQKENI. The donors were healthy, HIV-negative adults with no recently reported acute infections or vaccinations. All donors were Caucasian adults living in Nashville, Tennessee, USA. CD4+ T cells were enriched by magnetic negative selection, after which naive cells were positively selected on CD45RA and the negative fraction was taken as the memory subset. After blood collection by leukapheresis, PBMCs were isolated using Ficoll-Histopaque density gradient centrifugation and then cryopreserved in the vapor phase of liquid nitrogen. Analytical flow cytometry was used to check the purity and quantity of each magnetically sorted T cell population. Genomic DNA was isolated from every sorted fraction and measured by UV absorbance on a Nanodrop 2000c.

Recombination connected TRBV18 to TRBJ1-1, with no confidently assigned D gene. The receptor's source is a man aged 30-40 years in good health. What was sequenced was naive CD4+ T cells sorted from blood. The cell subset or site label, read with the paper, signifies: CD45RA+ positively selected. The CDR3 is CASSPRLVATLTEAFF. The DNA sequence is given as TGTGCCAGCTCACCACGTCTGGTGGCGACACTCACTGAAGCTTTCTTT.